The 4 T cell receptor beta chains in this list originate from one sample, sequenced in a study of blood T cell repertoires in COVID-19. Profiling relied on immunoSEQ multiplex PCR, and the TCRdb table lists in-frame clones only, not all of them. The sample yields about 330,000 clones, 80% to 90% seen once. The source material was PBMCs or T cells enriched from blood (not recorded which). These receptor sequences come from a woman aged 30 to 39 who had recovered from COVID-19.

The rearrangement joins TRBV27 to TRBJ1-2, with 7 bases identical to TRBD1. Germline lookup yields CDR1 MNHEY and CDR2 SMNVEV (reference sequence). The CDR3 extends over 13 amino acids. V shed 5 bases and J 4 bases; nucleotides not matched to a gene: 4. The CDR3 sequence: CASSKGQPYGYTF. In DNA, the CDR3 is TGTGCCAGCAGTAAGGGACAGCCCTATGGCTACACCTTC.

The chain uses TRBV24-1 and TRBJ2-2; maybe TRBD2 (6 bases). The germline gives CDR1 KGHDR, CDR2 SFDVKD. The CDR3 is made up of 17 amino acids. Trimming shortened V by 3 bases and J by 6 bases, and 19 bases separated the two germline ends. The CDR3 DNA follows: TGTGCCACCAGTGATCTGGGGGGTCGGACATGGGCCGGGGAGCTGTTTTTT. Translated: CATSDLGGRTWAGELFF.

The chain combines TRBV18 with TRBJ1-5, with a tentative D call TRBD1 (5 bases). The CDR3 contains 14 residues. Germline V gene sequence: CDR1 KGHSH, CDR2 LQKENI. Trimming removed 5 bases from V and 1 base from J, with 9 bases in between. The CDR3 nucleotides read TGTGCCAGCTCATCTCGACAGAGCAATCAGCCCCAGCATTTT. This gives the protein CASSSRQSNQPQHF.

This clone was detected a few times. The V gene is TRBV7-8, the J gene TRBJ1-3; 9 bases are a match to TRBD1. Germline lookup yields CDR1 SGHVS and CDR2 FQNEAQ. The CDR3 totals 17 residues. V shed 5 bases and J 3 bases; nucleotides not matched to a gene: 11. The CDR3 spells CASSPRPGTGFGNTIYF. CDR3 coding DNA: TGTGCCAGCAGCCCTCGTCCCGGGACAGGGTTTGGAAACACCATATATTTT.